Listed below are T cell receptor beta chains from one sample, sequenced in a study of identifying expanded T cells in peripheral blood. The protocol was immunoSEQ multiplex PCR, while the TCRdb copy is restricted to in-frame clones and leaves out a portion. The data contain about 110,000 clones, 88% of them singletons. Sequenced input: blood. The source is a person aged 18 to 70 in good health. Both conserved end residues are part of each CDR3. Each record gives: J gene, V gene, CDR3 protein.

j_call: TRBJ2-5
v_call: TRBV18
cdr3_aa: CASSPTPGETQYF

j_call: TRBJ2-7
v_call: TRBV21-1
cdr3_aa: CASSAGDRVYEQYF

j_call: TRBJ1-1
v_call: TRBV9
cdr3_aa: CASSVVETEAFF

j_call: TRBJ1-4
v_call: TRBV19
cdr3_aa: CASSTTGGLFF

j_call: TRBJ1-3
v_call: TRBV5-1
cdr3_aa: CASSLRTGTGADGNTIYF

j_call: TRBJ1-1
v_call: TRBV5-4
cdr3_aa: CASSLGPLREFGAFF

j_call: TRBJ2-1
v_call: TRBV4-2
cdr3_aa: CASSIQEYNEQFF

j_call: TRBJ2-5
v_call: TRBV5-6
cdr3_aa: CASSLDSIQETQYF

j_call: TRBJ1-4
v_call: TRBV9
cdr3_aa: CASSVARGDNEKLFF

j_call: TRBJ1-4
v_call: TRBV15
cdr3_aa: CATSQGAEEKLFF

j_call: TRBJ1-1
v_call: TRBV6-5
cdr3_aa: CASSQGDEAFF

j_call: TRBJ1-1
v_call: TRBV28
cdr3_aa: CASSPQAGANTEAFF

j_call: TRBJ1-4
v_call: TRBV19
cdr3_aa: CASSTGPQVNEKLFF

j_call: TRBJ1-4
v_call: TRBV5-3
cdr3_aa: CARSLIKQGAPPNEKLFF

j_call: TRBJ2-7
v_call: TRBV19
cdr3_aa: CASSIVFLGQETFYEQYF

j_call: TRBJ2-1
v_call: TRBV28
cdr3_aa: CASSLSARRSYNEQFF

j_call: TRBJ2-3
v_call: TRBV7-7
cdr3_aa: CASSLGLATDTQYF

j_call: TRBJ1-2
v_call: TRBV7-9
cdr3_aa: CASTQDNYGYTF

j_call: TRBJ1-4
v_call: TRBV18
cdr3_aa: CASSLWGQGASVYEKLFF

j_call: TRBJ2-3
v_call: TRBV10-3
cdr3_aa: CAIRRGQGFADTQYF

j_call: TRBJ2-2
v_call: TRBV27
cdr3_aa: CASSLRGRKTNTGELFF

j_call: TRBJ1-3
v_call: TRBV10-2
cdr3_aa: CASSGTTGAGNTIYF

j_call: TRBJ2-3
v_call: TRBV18
cdr3_aa: CASSPQDTQYF

j_call: TRBJ2-2
v_call: TRBV5-1
cdr3_aa: CASSLAEVRAPELFF

j_call: TRBJ2-3
v_call: TRBV5-1
cdr3_aa: CASSLTSGGAADTQYF

j_call: TRBJ2-3
v_call: TRBV28
cdr3_aa: CASSFFRTSGITDTQYF